This note documents a single TCR beta chain sequence. Antigen specificity is unknown. The source of the sample is a study of cytomegalovirus exposure and HLA in healthy donors. At the level of the study: Ancestry clustering placed 70% to 90% of around 400 genotyped donors in the Caucasian-associated cluster.

60 Vbeta and 13 Jbeta primers were used in PCR. Clones were read by immunoSEQ multiplex PCR, and TCRdb kept only the in-frame ones, dropping some. The data show 70,000 to 95,000 clones, with approximately 80% seen just once and under 2.5% held by the top ten. There are 14 residues in the CDR3. Germline loops: CDR1 SGHRS, CDR2 YFSETQ. Trimming cost V 2 bases and J 5 bases, with 14 bases left between them. Notes on the study in general: Owing to their indistinguishability, certain V segments, notably TRBV6-2 and TRBV6-3, were excluded. Trimming of TCR beta V- and J-genes showed a link, identified in a later analysis, to a missense DCLRE1C variant. Rates of TCR association differed by HLA locus in a later analysis, with DRB1 highest and HLA-C lowest.

The chain is built from TRBV5-1 and TRBJ2-7; tentatively, D is TRBD1 (7 bases). What was sequenced was PBMCs. The receptor was derived from a man aged 18 to 30 in good health and CMV-seronegative. The CDR3 sequence: CASSFETGRHEQYF. For the CDR3, the DNA is TGCGCCAGCAGCTTTGAGACAGGGAGGCACGAGCAGTACTTC.